One and the same sample provided the 14 T cell receptor beta chains below, sequenced in a study of blood T cells in healthy people across ages. It was with a sample-barcoded 5' primer and a J-beta primer mix that a second PCR of roughly 7 to 12 cycles was run. MiXCR, run by TCRdb on the 5' RACE reads, gives a single entry per CDR3 protein. The repertoire holds roughly 570,000 distinct CDR3 sequences, with roughly a quarter as singletons. What was sequenced was blood. The receptors were gathered from a woman aged 65 to 85 in good health.

The chain has TRBV20-1 and TRBJ2-1, with D possibly being TRBD2 (7 bases). This CDR3 spans 14 amino acids. Deletions cut 1 base from V and 8 bases from J, with 15 bases between. Looked up from germline, CDR1 is DFQATT and CDR2 is SNEGSKA (reference sequence). CDR3 amino acids: CSARGRGGGDEQFF. The CDR3 DNA reads TGCAGTGCTAGAGGGAGGGGAGGGGGGGATGAGCAGTTCTTC.

V and J are TRBV19 and TRBJ1-5, with a possible D match to TRBD1 (5 bases). Germline lookup yields CDR1 LNHDA and CDR2 SQIVND (reference sequence). CDR3 size: 15 residues. The V end was cut by 6 bases, the J end by 6 bases, with 18 bases between. The CDR3 sequence: CASSAQGIPGQPQHF. In DNA, the CDR3 is TGTGCCAGTAGCGCCCAGGGAATTCCGGGTCAGCCCCAGCATTTT.

The rearrangement joins TRBV2 to TRBJ2-5, with D hard to call. The DNA end favors TRBJ2-1, so the J call may be wrong. Germline V CDR1 and CDR2: SNHLY, FYNNEI. The CDR3 has 16 residues. CDR3 sequence reads: CASSVSPPVIPNEQFF. The CDR3 coding sequence is TGTGCCAGCAGCGTCTCACCCCCCGTTATCCCAAATGAGCAGTTCTTC.

The chain carries TRBV5-1 and TRBJ2-3; 7 nucleotides match TRBD1. Looked up from germline, CDR1 is SGHRS and CDR2 is YFSETQ. V lost 4 bases to trimming and J lost 1 base; unmatched junction nucleotides: 6. The CDR3 length is 15 residues. In nucleotides, the CDR3 is TGCGCCAGCAGCGGGTCCGGGACAGGCACAGATACGCAGTATTTT. Residues: CASSGSGTGTDTQYF.

Only a few counts were recorded for this clonotype. V and J are TRBV6-6 and TRBJ1-6; 9 bases line up with TRBD1. V shed 7 bases, J shed 10 bases, and the junction held 8 bases outside the gene matches. The CDR3 runs to 14 residues. Germline CDR1 and CDR2: MNHNY and SVGAGI (reference sequence). CDR3 sequence (DNA): TGTGCCAGCACAAAGGGGACAGGGCTCTCACCCCTCCACTTT. This sequence encodes CASTKGTGLSPLHF.

The CDR3 sequence is CASSLVSAGGTYEQYF. The CDR3 nucleotides are TGTGCCAGCAGCTTAGTGTCTGCGGGGGGGACCTACGAGCAGTACTTC. This sequence joins TRBV7-2 and TRBJ2-5; 9 bases are shared with TRBD2. The J call could be wrong; TRBJ2-7 is a better fit for the DNA end. The germline gives CDR1 SGHTA, CDR2 FQGNSA. The CDR3 has 16 residues.

The chain uses TRBV7-2 and TRBJ1-2; a possible D gene is TRBD1 (5 bases). The CDR3 is 18 amino acids. V lost 1 base and J 2 bases, leaving 20 bases between the germline ends. Germline CDR1 is SGHTA and CDR2 is FQGNSA. The CDR3 sequence: CASSLVSTGGRRNYGYTF. Here the CDR3 DNA reads TGTGCCAGCAGCTTAGTTAGCACAGGAGGTAGGAGAAACTATGGCTACACCTTC.

This clonotype was seen only a few times. The CDR3 bases are TGTGCCAGCAGCGACAGGGGGAGGGCTGAAGCTTTCTTT. Translated: CASSDRGRAEAFF. The chain combines TRBV6-5 with TRBJ1-1; TRBD1 matches at 9 bases. V shed 6 bases, J shed 6 bases, and the junction held 5 bases outside the gene matches. This CDR3 contains 13 residues. Germline CDR1 and CDR2: MNHEY and SVGAGI.

The CDR3 DNA reads as TGTGCCAGCACCTGGACCCCCAGAAGCACTGAAGCTTTCTTT. Protein sequence: CASTWTPRSTEAFF. V gene TRBV7-2 combines with J gene TRBJ1-1; D is uncertain. CDR3 size: 14 residues. Trimming shortened V by 7 bases and J by 4 bases, and 16 bases separated the two germline ends. Germline V gene data show CDR1 as SGHTA and CDR2 as FQGNSA.

V usage is TRBV7-2 and J usage is TRBJ1-1, with D perhaps TRBD1 (6 bases). The CDR3 length is 15 residues. Germline V gives CDR1 SGHTA, CDR2 FQGNSA. Trimming took off 5 bases at V and 1 base at J, with 14 bases between the two ends. DNA of the CDR3: TGTGCCAGCAGCCCCACATACAGGGAGAACACTGAAGCTTTCTTT. This translates into CASSPTYRENTEAFF.

Comments on this clonotype: A much larger clone lies one base from this, so it may be a read error. Because the CDR3 is missing its conserved closing phenylalanine or tryptophan, this is likely a read error. This chain uses TRBV7-3 with TRBJ2-3; D uncertain. The CDR3 loop spans 13 amino acids. Trimming took 1 base from V and 2 from J, leaving 4 bases between them. CDR1 SGHTA and CDR2 FQGTGA come from the germline V gene. The CDR3 nucleotides read TGTGCCAGCAGCTTAATGGCCACAGATACGCAGTATATT. As protein: CASSLMATDTQYI.

The chain employs TRBV15 and TRBJ2-5; 10 bases line up with TRBD2. In germline, CDR1 is LNHNV, CDR2 YYDKDF (reference sequence). The CDR3 runs to 15 residues. V lost 6 bases, J lost 5 bases, and 9 bases stayed unmatched. CDR3 protein: CATSRTLAGDETQYF. As DNA, the CDR3 is TGTGCCACCAGTAGGACGCTAGCGGGGGATGAGACCCAGTACTTC.

Worth noting for this clonotype: This could be a read error, since a much larger clone is one nucleotide away. This chain uses TRBV2 with TRBJ2-1; 9 bases line up with TRBD2. The CDR3 length is 11 residues. Germline V gene data show CDR1 as SNHLY and CDR2 as FYNNEI. DNA of the CDR3: TGTGCCTGCAGCCTAGCGGGGGAGCAGTTCTTC. As protein: CACSLAGEQFF.

This chain uses TRBV4-1 with TRBJ1-4, with 11 bases lining up with TRBD1. The V gene end was trimmed by 5 bases and the J gene end by 8 bases; junction bases not matched to a gene: 10. CDR3 length: 16 residues. Germline assignment: CDR1 MGHRA and CDR2 YSYEKL. The CDR3 nucleotides are TGCGCCAGCAGCATTTTACGGACAGGGGGCGAGGAAAAACTGTTTTTT. Translating it yields CASSILRTGGEEKLFF.